The 20 T cell receptor beta chains below all came from one sample that was sequenced in a study of PD-L1 blockade in urothelial cancer. TCRdb's table, derived via immunoSEQ multiplex PCR, lists solely in-frame clones and lacks some. The data show tens of thousands of clones, 84% seen once. The time point denotes: pretreatment peripheral blood. The sample in question was PBMCs, obtained around atezolizumab (anti-PD-L1) treatment. The receptors originated from a man between 60 and 75 years old with urothelial cancer.

This chain joins TRBV2 and TRBJ2-3, with TRBD2 matching 9 bases. V was pared by 3 bases and J by 9 bases, with 13 bases of the junction left unmatched. The CDR3 is 16 amino acids. Germline V CDR1 and CDR2: SNHLY, FYNNEI. CDR3 protein: CASSEGEGGGARTQYF. CDR3 nucleotides: TGTGCCAGCAGTGAGGGAGAAGGCGGGGGGGCCAGAACGCAGTATTTT.

This clone is termed medium-sized. The chain uses TRBV9 and TRBJ2-7; perhaps TRBD1 as D (5 bases). Germline values: CDR1 SGDLS, CDR2 YYNGEE. Trimming stripped 0 bases from V and 5 bases from J, with 12 bases between. The CDR3 is 14 residues long. CDR3 sequence (DNA): TGTGCCAGCAGCGTAGCCTCAGGGCATAACGAGCAGTACTTC. Translated, it gives CASSVASGHNEQYF.

The V gene is TRBV29-1, the J gene TRBJ2-1; D perhaps matches TRBD2 (6 bases). The germline CDR1 and CDR2 sequences are SQVTM and ANQGSEA. The CDR3 spans 14 residues. V was shortened by 2 bases and J by 7 bases, with 15 bases between the two germline ends. The CDR3 region is CSVEPRDDKNEQFF. The DNA for the CDR3 is TGCAGCGTTGAACCGCGGGACGATAAGAATGAGCAGTTCTTC.

The chain employs TRBV2 and TRBJ2-7; D is possibly TRBD1 (6 bases). The CDR3 has 14 amino acids. Germline loops: CDR1 SNHLY, CDR2 FYNNEI. With 6 bases removed from V and 1 base from J, the gap between germline ends came to 13 bases. CDR3 loop: CASRDSLLSYEQYF. The DNA for the CDR3 is TGTGCCAGCAGGGACAGCTTACTATCCTACGAGCAGTACTTC. Variable domain in full (rest from reference TRBV2 and TRBJ2-7): EPEVTQTPSHQVTQMGQEVILRCVPISNHLYFYWYRQILGQKVEFLVSFYNNEISEKSEIFDDQFSVERPDGSNFTLKIRSTKLEDSAMYFCASRDSLLSYEQYFGPGTRLTVT.

The gene calls are TRBV23-1 and TRBJ2-1, with a tentative D call TRBD2 (6 bases). TRBV23-1 is filed as an ORF, its function uncertain. The V end was cut by 2 bases, the J end by 10 bases, with 24 bases between. The CDR3 covers 17 residues. The DNA for the CDR3 is TGCGCCAGCAGTCAACCCCGAAGTGGGGACTCAGTCTGGGAGCAGTTCTTC. As protein: CASSQPRSGDSVWEQFF.

This CDR3 reads CASSPIRGGDTQYF. The CDR3 DNA follows: TGTGCCAGCAGCCCCATCCGGGGGGGAGATACGCAGTATTTT. V gene TRBV7-2 combines with J gene TRBJ2-3; TRBD2 matches 8 bases. Germline V gives CDR1 SGHTA, CDR2 FQGNSA. Trimming took 5 bases from V and 5 from J; bases not matched to a gene: 6. The CDR3 has 14 amino acids.

The CDR3 is CASSLFEGRGETQYF. In DNA form, the CDR3 reads TGTGCCAGCAGCCTCTTTGAGGGGAGGGGGGAGACCCAGTACTTC. The chain is built from TRBV7-2 and TRBJ2-5, with D tentatively TRBD2 (7 bases). Trimming left V 5 bases short and J 5 bases short, with 18 bases between. The germline V gene encodes CDR1 SGHTA and CDR2 FQGNSA. The CDR3 contains 15 residues.

This clone has just one count. V and J are TRBV9 and TRBJ2-7; TRBD1 aligns across 7 bases. After removal of 4 bases from V and 0 bases from J, the junction contained 10 bases not matched to a gene. The CDR3 runs 16 residues. Germline V gene data show CDR1 as SGDLS and CDR2 as YYNGEE. CDR3 sequence (DNA): TGTGCCAGCAGCTTTGATTGGGACAGATCCTCCTACGAGCAGTACTTC. Translating gives CASSFDWDRSSYEQYF.

This sequence joins TRBV7-9 and TRBJ1-1; D is undetermined. The CDR3 covers 11 residues. CDR1 is SEHNR and CDR2 is FQNEAQ in the germline V gene (reference sequence). Deletions cut 10 bases from V and 10 bases from J, with 16 bases between. The CDR3 region is CATILVSRAFF. In DNA, the CDR3 is TGTGCCACCATTCTTGTTTCGAGAGCTTTCTTT.

The chain has TRBV6-1 and TRBJ2-5; the D gene is possibly TRBD2 (6 bases). Germline lookup yields CDR1 MNHNS and CDR2 SASEGT. This CDR3 has 12 amino acids. Trimming took off 8 bases at V and 0 bases at J, with 7 bases between the two ends. CDR3 bases: TGTGCCAGCGGGGGGTACCAAGAGACCCAGTACTTC. Its protein is CASGGYQETQYF.

This chain joins TRBV14 and TRBJ1-2, with TRBD1 as a possible D gene (6 bases). CDR3 length: 15 residues. Germline CDR1 is SGHDN and CDR2 is FVKESK. V lost 0 bases, J lost 1 base, and 9 bases lay in between. The CDR3 region is CASSQDWTVNYGYTF. The CDR3 DNA reads as TGTGCCAGCAGCCAAGACTGGACAGTTAACTATGGCTACACCTTC. The full variable domain, in which reference TRBV14 and TRBJ1-2 provide the parts outside the CDR3, is EAGVTQFPSHSVIEKGQTVTLRCDPISGHDNLYWYRRVMGKEIKFLLHFVKESKQDESGMPNNRFLAERTGGTYSTLKVQPAELEDSGVYFCASSQDWTVNYGYTFGSGTRLTVV.

This clone was seen a handful of times. V and J are TRBV18 and TRBJ2-1; 7 positions agree with TRBD2. From germline, CDR1 is KGHSH and CDR2 LQKENI. V shed 2 bases, J shed 2 bases, and the junction held 6 bases outside the gene matches. CDR3 length equals 16 residues. The CDR3 DNA reads as TGTGCCAGCTCACCAAACTTCAGCGGGACCTACAATGAGCAGTTCTTC. Translating it yields CASSPNFSGTYNEQFF.

The chain couples TRBV7-9 to TRBJ1-1, with D perhaps TRBD1 (5 bases). CDR3 length: 15 residues. Germline V gene data show CDR1 as SEHNR and CDR2 as FQNEAQ (reference sequence). The V end was cut by 1 base, the J end by 5 bases, with 14 bases between. The CDR3 DNA follows: TGTGCCAGCAGCTTAGACCAGGGAAGGGGAACTGAAGCTTTCTTT. As protein: CASSLDQGRGTEAFF. Based on the CDR3 plus reference TRBV7-9 and TRBJ1-1, the full variable domain is DTGVSQNPRHKITKRGQNVTFRCDPISEHNRLYWYRQTLGQGPEFLTYFQNEAQLEKSRLLSDRFSAERPKGSFSTLEIQRTEQGDSAMYLCASSLDQGRGTEAFFGQGTRLTVV.

This clone is a singleton in its sample. The CDR3 nucleotides are TGTGCCAGCAGCTTAGAGGCAGGGGGCGGAGATACGCAGTATTTT. Translated, it gives CASSLEAGGGDTQYF. The chain employs TRBV11-2 and TRBJ2-3; 8 bases are shared with TRBD1. The CDR3 is made up of 15 amino acids. Trimming at V came to 0 bases and at J to 5 bases, leaving 4 bases not matched to a gene. In germline, CDR1 is SGHAT, CDR2 FQNNGV.

V is TRBV5-4 and J is TRBJ1-1, with D tentatively TRBD1 (5 bases). V dropped 4 bases and J dropped 0 bases, with 16 bases sitting between them. CDR1 is SGHNT, CDR2 YYREEE, per germline (reference sequence). The CDR3 has 16 residues. CDR3 residues: CASSGLRGLMNTEAFF. Here the CDR3 DNA reads TGTGCCAGCAGCGGTCTAAGGGGACTCATGAACACTGAAGCTTTCTTT. The full variable domain, its missing parts supplied by reference TRBV5-4 and TRBJ1-1, is ETGVTQSPTHLIKTRGQQVTLRCSSQSGHNTVSWYQQALGQGPQFIFQYYREEENGRGNFPPRFSGLQFPNYSSELNVNALELDDSALYLCASSGLRGLMNTEAFFGQGTRLTVV.

This clone was counted only a few times. The sample holds other DNA sequences that translate to the same CDR3. This chain connects TRBV7-9 to TRBJ2-5; D possibly corresponds to TRBD1 (5 bases). This CDR3 region has 13 residues. CDR1 is SEHNR and CDR2 is FQNEAQ in the germline V gene (reference sequence). Between the trimmed V and J ends, which lost 1 base and 2 bases, there was a span of 5 bases. The CDR3 reads CASSLGQQETQYF. In DNA, the CDR3 is TGTGCCAGCAGCTTAGGACAGCAAGAGACCCAGTACTTC.

The rearrangement links TRBV7-2 to TRBJ2-5; the D gene is possibly TRBD2 (5 bases). V was shortened by 6 bases and J by 4 bases, with 18 bases between the two germline ends. Germline lookup yields CDR1 SGHTA and CDR2 FQGNSA. The CDR3 length is 15 residues. The CDR3: CASSYELGSGETQYF. The CDR3 nucleotides read TGTGCCAGCAGTTATGAACTAGGGTCGGGAGAGACCCAGTACTTC.

The CDR3 nucleotides read TGTGCCAGCAGTTACGGGGGGTCAGGGGGCTACACCTTC. As protein: CASSYGGSGGYTF. The chain links TRBV6-5 to TRBJ1-2; D might be TRBD1 (5 bases). CDR3 length equals 13 residues. CDR1 and CDR2 (germline): MNHEY, SVGAGI. V lost 2 bases to trimming and J lost 8 bases, with 12 bases between them.

The chain recombines TRBV28 with TRBJ1-5; D is undetermined. The germline gives CDR1 MDHEN, CDR2 SYDVKM. The CDR3 extends over 11 amino acids. Between the trimmed V and J ends, which lost 4 bases and 10 bases, there was a span of 8 bases. Written as DNA, the CDR3 is TGTGCCAGCAGTTCTCCTCGTCCCCAGCATTTT. Residues: CASSSPRPQHF.

The rearrangement links TRBV7-2 to TRBJ2-5; 7 bases line up with TRBD2. The CDR3 spans 18 residues. Trimming removed 1 base from V and 4 bases from J; junction bases left unmatched: 15. The germline gives CDR1 SGHTA, CDR2 FQGNSA. DNA of the CDR3: TGTGCCAGCAGCTTAGATGGCGGGAGATCAGTGTTGAGAGAGACCCAGTACTTC. Translating gives CASSLDGGRSVLRETQYF.